Following are 32 T cell receptor beta chains from one sample sequenced in a study of identical twins. TCRdb re-derived calls from the 5' RACE reads in MiXCR, one entry per CDR3 protein. Of 240,000 or so distinct CDR3 sequences in the sample, about 11% were seen once. The sample taken for sequencing was memory T cells sorted from blood. The receptors here all came from a man aged 45-60 years in good health.

This clonotype was found a few times. The chain uses TRBV5-5 and TRBJ2-3; D not resolved. The CDR3 is 14 residues long. Germline loops: CDR1 SGHKS, CDR2 YYEKEE (reference sequence). V lost 2 bases and J lost 0, with 7 bases in between. The CDR3 loop reads CASSFRLSTDTQYF. The CDR3 DNA reads TGTGCCAGCAGCTTTCGGCTTAGCACAGATACGCAGTATTTT. Together with reference TRBV5-5 and TRBJ2-3, the CDR3 gives the full variable domain: DAGVTQSPTHLIKTRGQQVTLRCSPISGHKSVSWYQQVLGQGPQFIFQYYEKEERGRGNFPDRFSARQFPNYSSELNVNALLLGDSALYLCASSFRLSTDTQYFGPGTRLTVL.

In its sample, this clonotype was seen a few times. The chain combines TRBV25-1 with TRBJ2-5; D unresolved. Germline assignment: CDR1 MGHDK and CDR2 SYGVNS. The V end was cut by 2 bases, the J end by 4 bases, with 8 bases between. This CDR3 contains 13 residues. CDR3 nucleotides: TGTGCCAGCAGTGAAAGGGCTGGAGAGACCCAGTACTTC. As protein: CASSERAGETQYF. The full variable domain, in which reference TRBV25-1 and TRBJ2-5 provide the parts outside the CDR3, is EADIYQTPRYLVIGTGKKITLECSQTMGHDKMYWYQQDPGMELHLIHYSYGVNSTEKGDLSSESTVSRIRTEHFPLTLESARPSHTSQYLCASSERAGETQYFGPGTRLLVL.

The chain joins TRBV20-1 to TRBJ2-2; 11 bases align to TRBD2. Germline V gene sequence: CDR1 DFQATT, CDR2 SNEGSKA (reference sequence). The CDR3 covers 17 residues. Losses at the gene ends were 0 bases for V and 4 bases for J; bases not matched to a gene: 7. DNA for the CDR3: TGCAGTGCTAGAGATGTCCTAGCGGGGGGTATCACCGGGGAGCTGTTTTTT. Protein: CSARDVLAGGITGELFF.

The chain links TRBV2 to TRBJ1-5; D is ambiguous. Germline V gene lookup returns CDR1 SNHLY and CDR2 FYNNEI. The CDR3 length is 13 residues. Deletions cut 6 bases from V and 4 bases from J, with 10 bases between. CDR3 residues: CASRGLRNQPQHF. The CDR3 nucleotides are TGTGCCAGCAGGGGGTTGAGAAATCAGCCCCAGCATTTT.

This clonotype was counted many times. The CDR3 nucleotides read TGCGCCAGCAGTCCGGGACCACAAGAGACCCAGTACTTC. Amino acids: CASSPGPQETQYF. This chain links TRBV5-1 with TRBJ2-5; D tentatively reads TRBD1 or TRBD2 (5 bases each). CDR3 length: 13 amino acids. From germline, CDR1 is SGHRS and CDR2 YFSETQ. V lost 5 bases and J lost 2, with 10 bases in between.

The chain is built from TRBV18 and TRBJ1-2; D is undetermined. CDR1 is KGHSH, CDR2 LQKENI, per germline. V was trimmed by 0 bases and J by 2 bases, leaving 10 bases between them. The CDR3 is 15 residues long. The CDR3 region is CASSPPGPYNYGYTF. The CDR3 DNA reads TGTGCCAGCTCACCACCAGGGCCTTACAACTATGGCTACACCTTC. The full variable domain, with the rest looked up from reference TRBV18 and TRBJ1-2, is NAGVMQNPRHLVRRRGQEARLRCSPMKGHSHVYWYRQLPEEGLKFMVYLQKENIIDESGMPKERFSAEFPKEGPSILRIQQVVRGDSAAYFCASSPPGPYNYGYTFGSGTRLTVV.

This clonotype appeared many times. This chain links TRBV12-3 or TRBV12-4 with TRBJ2-1, with 10 positions matching TRBD2. The CDR3 length is 15 residues. J was trimmed by 6 bases and V by 3 bases; bases with no gene match: 5. This CDR3 reads CASSFGTSVANEQFF. The DNA of the CDR3 is TGTGCCAGCAGTTTCGGGACTAGCGTAGCCAATGAGCAGTTCTTC.

J is TRBJ2-3 and V is TRBV3-1; tentatively, D is TRBD1 (7 bases). The CDR3 runs to 17 residues. V shed 0 bases and J shed 2 bases, with 15 bases lying between them. Germline V gene data show CDR1 as LGHDT and CDR2 as YNNKEL (reference sequence). In DNA, the CDR3 is TGTGCCAGCAGCCAAGATTTGGCAGGGGGGTCCACAGATACGCAGTATTTT. Its protein is CASSQDLAGGSTDTQYF.

This clonotype has more than one count but fewer than ten. The chain recombines TRBV12-3 or TRBV12-4 with TRBJ2-1, with D maybe TRBD1 (5 bases). The V and J ends lost 6 bases and 7 bases respectively, with 25 bases between them. This CDR3 has 17 residues. This CDR3 is CASRALRGDTPLNEQFF. In nucleotides, the CDR3 is TGTGCCAGCAGGGCCCTTAGGGGCGATACACCTCTAAATGAGCAGTTCTTC.

This clonotype has ten or more counts. CDR3 loop: CASSYSRQGYEQYF. DNA for the CDR3: TGTGCCAGCAGTTACAGTCGACAGGGCTACGAGCAGTACTTC. The genes are TRBV6-2 or TRBV6-3 and TRBJ2-7, with TRBD1 matching 7 bases. The CDR3 length is 14 residues. Germline V gives CDR1 MNHEY, CDR2 SVGEGT. The ends lost 2 bases at V and 3 bases at J; junction bases unmatched: 4.

This chain uses TRBV12-3 or TRBV12-4 with TRBJ1-2; D remains ambiguous. V lost 6 bases to trimming and J lost 9 bases, with 23 bases between them. The CDR3 has 15 residues. CDR3 nucleotides: TGTGCCAGCAGCCCGGTTGCTGGTGGGATAGGAAGCTACACCTTC. Translated, it gives CASSPVAGGIGSYTF.

This clonotype was picked up many times. This chain joins TRBV28 and TRBJ2-7; TRBD2 matches 9 bases. This CDR3 contains 15 residues. In germline, CDR1 is MDHEN, CDR2 SYDVKM. Trimming cost V 5 bases and J 7 bases; bases outside gene matches: 12. In DNA, the CDR3 is TGTGCCAGCAGTCTCACACCGGGACTAGCTAAAGAGCAGTACTTC. This encodes CASSLTPGLAKEQYF.

This clonotype was seen at least ten times. The genes are TRBV20-1 and TRBJ2-5; 7 bases are a match to TRBD2. CDR3 size: 15 residues. Germline CDR1 is DFQATT and CDR2 is SNEGSKA (reference sequence). The V segment lost 6 bases and the J segment 4 bases; nucleotides outside the gene matches: 14. The CDR3 DNA is TGCAGTGCCGGGGCTTCGAGGGGAGGGCCAGAGACCCAGTACTTC. Translated, it gives CSAGASRGGPETQYF.

The chain joins TRBV7-9 to TRBJ2-3; D remains unclear. The germline V gene encodes CDR1 SEHNR and CDR2 FQNEAQ (reference sequence). Trimming stripped 5 bases from V and 4 bases from J, with 7 bases between. The CDR3 has 12 residues. CDR3 residues: CASSRPSDTQYF. Here the CDR3 DNA reads TGTGCCAGCAGCCGGCCCTCAGATACGCAGTATTTT.

This clonotype was seen at least ten times. V is TRBV7-8 and J is TRBJ1-2, with TRBD1 matching over 7 bases. The CDR3 is 14 residues long. The germline gives CDR1 SGHVS, CDR2 FQNEAQ. J gave up 4 bases and V 5 bases, and 7 bases lay outside the gene matches. The CDR3 protein is CASSVRGLGYGYTF. As DNA, the CDR3 is TGTGCCAGCAGCGTAAGGGGGCTCGGCTATGGCTACACCTTC.

V is TRBV4-3 and J is TRBJ2-1, with 7 bases that match TRBD2. The V gene end was trimmed by 0 bases and the J gene end by 7 bases; junction bases not matched to a gene: 0. Germline V gives CDR1 LGHNA, CDR2 YSLEER. The CDR3 runs to 13 residues. CDR3 amino acids: CASSQEGGNEQFF. The CDR3 nucleotides read TGCGCCAGCAGCCAAGAGGGAGGGAATGAGCAGTTCTTC.

V and J are TRBV27 and TRBJ2-2; TRBD2 agrees at 10 bases. CDR3 size: 17 residues. Germline V gene sequence: CDR1 MNHEY, CDR2 SMNVEV (reference sequence). The J segment lost 2 bases and the V segment lost 3 bases, leaving 6 bases of the junction unmatched. CDR3 protein: CASSFPRTSGNTGELFF. CDR3 nucleotides: TGTGCCAGCAGTTTCCCCCGGACTAGCGGTAACACCGGGGAGCTGTTTTTT.

The gene calls are TRBV20-1 and TRBJ1-5, with D possibly being TRBD1 (5 bases). The CDR3 sequence is 15 residues long. The germline V and J ends were trimmed by 4 bases and 5 bases, with 18 bases remaining between them. Germline CDR1 DFQATT, CDR2 SNEGSKA (reference sequence). CDR3 nucleotide sequence: TGCAGTGCTATCCTGAGAGGGGTACAGTATCAGCCCCAGCATTTT. Its protein product is CSAILRGVQYQPQHF.

This clonotype was recorded a few times. The chain employs TRBV4-3 and TRBJ2-3; TRBD2 agrees at 10 bases. From germline, CDR1 is LGHNA and CDR2 YSLEER. The CDR3 has 17 residues. With V trimmed by 2 bases and J by 0 bases, 5 bases remained unmatched. CDR3 coding DNA: TGCGCCAGCAGCCAAACCTTAGCGGGGGGTAGCACAGATACGCAGTATTTT. Translated: CASSQTLAGGSTDTQYF.

This clonotype has ten or more counts. The gene calls are TRBV10-3 and TRBJ2-5; 7 bases match TRBD1. V gave up 3 bases and J gave up 2 bases; unmatched junction bases: 0. Germline V gene data show CDR1 as ENHRY and CDR2 as SYGVKD. The CDR3 is made up of 13 amino acids. The CDR3 region has the DNA TGTGCCATCAGTGACAGGGGGCAAGAGACCCAGTACTTC. Its protein is CAISDRGQETQYF.

This clonotype has just a few counts. The chain has TRBV4-1 and TRBJ1-2, with D unresolved. Between the trimmed V and J ends, which lost 1 base and 8 bases, there was a span of 17 bases. CDR1 and CDR2 from the germline V gene are MGHRA and YSYEKL. This CDR3 is built from 15 residues. CDR3 region: CASSQVGKGMRGYTF. CDR3 DNA sequence: TGCGCCAGCAGCCAAGTGGGTAAGGGAATGAGGGGCTACACCTTC.

This clonotype has just a few counts. The rearrangement links TRBV4-2 to TRBJ1-5; D remains unclear. The CDR3 sequence is 16 residues long. The ends were cut back, 0 bases at V and 5 bases at J, with 14 bases in the middle. Germline values: CDR1 LGHNA, CDR2 YNFKEQ. The CDR3 protein is CASSQDNRAGHQPQHF. DNA for the CDR3: TGTGCCAGCAGCCAAGATAATAGGGCAGGTCATCAGCCCCAGCATTTT.

This clonotype was observed many times. This chain joins TRBV27 and TRBJ2-3; tentatively, D is TRBD1 or TRBD2 (6 bases each). CDR1 is MNHEY and CDR2 is SMNVEV in the germline V gene (reference sequence). V shed 2 bases and J shed 0 bases, with 12 bases lying between them. CDR3 length equals 16 residues. Written as DNA, the CDR3 is TGTGCCAGCAGTTTACACGGGGGCCCTAGCACAGATACGCAGTATTTT. Protein sequence: CASSLHGGPSTDTQYF.

This clonotype was recorded many times. The chain has TRBV6-1 and TRBJ1-2, with 8 bases that match TRBD1. Per the germline V gene, CDR1 is MNHNS and CDR2 is SASEGT. Unmatched junction bases numbered 14, after V lost 5 bases and J lost 9 bases. This CDR3 has 15 residues. The DNA for the CDR3 is TGTGCCAGCAGTACGCATCTTCAGGGGGCGCTGAGCTACACCTTC. This sequence encodes CASSTHLQGALSYTF.

This chain's CDR3 is CATSESRDTSQNYGYTF. The CDR3 DNA reads as TGTGCCACCAGTGAGTCCCGGGACACCAGCCAAAACTATGGCTACACCTTC. This chain joins TRBV24-1 and TRBJ1-2; D is possibly TRBD1 (6 bases). V dropped 4 bases and J dropped 2 bases, with 19 bases sitting between them. CDR3 length: 17 amino acids. CDR1 KGHDR and CDR2 SFDVKD come from the germline V gene.

This clonotype was counted at least ten times. This chain uses TRBV28 with TRBJ2-3, with D unresolved. Between the trimmed V and J ends, which lost 5 bases and 0 bases, there was a span of 15 bases. This CDR3 contains 16 residues. Germline values: CDR1 MDHEN, CDR2 SYDVKM. The DNA of the CDR3 is TGTGCCAGCAGTACGAGAACCGCTTCTAGCACAGATACGCAGTATTTT. Translated, it gives CASSTRTASSTDTQYF.

This clonotype was found many times. The rearrangement joins TRBV2 to TRBJ2-5, with 7 bases fitting TRBD1. The length of the CDR3 is 12 residues. The germline gives CDR1 SNHLY, CDR2 FYNNEI. The CDR3 DNA sequence: TGTGCGTCCCGGGGACAGCAAGAGACCCAGTACTTC. Amino acid sequence: CASRGQQETQYF.

The chain joins TRBV5-4 to TRBJ2-1; 7 bases are a match to TRBD2. This CDR3 contains 15 residues. J gave up 7 bases and V 1 base, and 8 bases lay outside the gene matches. Looked up from germline, CDR1 is SGHNT and CDR2 is YYREEE (reference sequence). CDR3 region: CASSLFGGRGNEQFF. The CDR3 bases are TGTGCCAGCAGCTTGTTTGGTGGGAGGGGAAATGAGCAGTTCTTC.

This clonotype was found many times. J is TRBJ1-1 and V is TRBV28; D remains ambiguous. Germline V gene lookup returns CDR1 MDHEN and CDR2 SYDVKM. V was clipped by 2 bases and J by 1 base, with 8 bases between them. The CDR3 totals 14 residues. The chain's CDR3 is CASSLAGGNTEAFF. The DNA for the CDR3 is TGTGCCAGCAGTTTAGCCGGAGGGAACACTGAAGCTTTCTTT.

This clonotype was observed many times. This rearrangement joins TRBV20-1 to TRBJ2-1, with 12 bases that match TRBD2. The V gene end was trimmed by 3 bases and the J gene end by 3 bases; junction bases not matched to a gene: 18. The CDR3 totals 20 residues. CDR1 and CDR2 (germline): DFQATT, SNEGSKA (reference sequence). CDR3 coding DNA: TGCAGTGCTAGGGGCACGACTAGCGGGAGTTTTGGGCGTAACTACAATGAGCAGTTCTTC. Translating it yields CSARGTTSGSFGRNYNEQFF.

This clonotype was found a few times. This chain uses TRBV5-5 with TRBJ2-3; 10 nucleotides match TRBD2. The CDR3 covers 16 residues. Germline V gene lookup returns CDR1 SGHKS and CDR2 YYEKEE (reference sequence). V lost 0 bases and J lost 4; bases outside the gene matches: 5. CDR3 nucleotide sequence: TGTGCCAGCAGCTTGGAAGGTAGCGGGAGGTCAGATACGCAGTATTTT. Translating it yields CASSLEGSGRSDTQYF.

The V gene is TRBV20-1, the J gene TRBJ2-5; 7 nucleotides line up with TRBD2. V trimming: 0 bases; J trimming: 10 bases; junction bases outside the gene matches: 11. The CDR3 covers 14 residues. Per germline, CDR1 DFQATT and CDR2 SNEGSKA (reference sequence). CDR3 loop: CSARDWGGTHSQYF. DNA for the CDR3: TGCAGTGCTAGAGATTGGGGGGGGACTCACAGCCAGTACTTC.